Presented here are 18 T cell receptor beta chains from one specimen sequenced in a study of CD8 T cells in ankylosing spondylitis. TCRdb used MiXCR to reprocess the 5' RACE reads, holding one entry per CDR3 protein. Of about 240,000 distinct CDR3 sequences listed, about 10% are singletons. Sequenced: blood, either unsorted or a sorted T cell fraction (not recorded which). The receptors originated from a male donor with ankylosing spondylitis or in good health (not recorded which).

This clonotype was detected ten times or more. The chain couples TRBV5-1 to TRBJ2-7; the D gene is possibly TRBD2 (5 bases). The CDR3 is made up of 16 amino acids. In germline, CDR1 is SGHRS, CDR2 YFSETQ. The ends were cut back, 5 bases at V and 3 bases at J, with 21 bases in the middle. The CDR3: CASRMTTRVSDYEQYF. The DNA of the CDR3 is TGCGCCAGCAGGATGACCACGAGGGTGAGCGACTACGAGCAGTACTTC.

This clonotype was detected ten times or more. The CDR3, as DNA: TGTGCCAGCAGCCCAGGCGGAACAGGGGGTAATGAAAAACTGTTTTTT. Residues: CASSPGGTGGNEKLFF. The chain is built from TRBV3-1 and TRBJ1-4; 8 positions match TRBD1. The CDR3 is 16 amino acids. With 4 bases clipped from V and 4 bases from J, the junction kept 8 bases outside the gene matches. CDR1 and CDR2 (germline): LGHDT, YNNKEL (reference sequence).

This clonotype was seen more than once but under ten times. This chain connects TRBV12-5 to TRBJ2-7; no firm D call. Germline CDR1 LGHNT, CDR2 FRNRAP. V was clipped by 7 bases and J by 3 bases, with 10 bases between them. This CDR3 contains 12 residues. CDR3 sequence (DNA): TGTGCTAGTGTTAACCAAGGCTACGAGCAGTACTTC. Protein product: CASVNQGYEQYF.

This clonotype showed up just a few times. This chain links TRBV3-1 with TRBJ2-7; D gene ambiguous. V was shortened by 0 bases and J by 8 bases, with 5 bases between the two germline ends. The CDR3 runs 11 residues. The V gene's germline CDR1 is LGHDT and CDR2 YNNKEL (reference sequence). The CDR3 sequence: CASSQEKKQYF. The CDR3 nucleotides are TGTGCCAGCAGCCAAGAAAAAAAGCAGTACTTC.

The V gene is TRBV6-1, the J gene TRBJ2-5; 7 bases map to TRBD2. CDR1 and CDR2 from the germline V gene are MNHNS and SASEGT. There are 16 residues in the CDR3. J lost 5 bases, V lost 5 bases, and 14 bases had no gene match. The CDR3 spells CASSPLDGRPGETQYF. CDR3 DNA: TGTGCCAGCAGTCCTCTCGACGGGAGGCCGGGGGAGACCCAGTACTTC.

This clonotype came up many times. The V gene is TRBV4-2, the J gene TRBJ2-1; no clear D gene. Trimming took 1 base from V and 8 from J, leaving 3 bases between them. This CDR3 region has 11 residues. Germline V gene lookup returns CDR1 LGHNA and CDR2 YNFKEQ. The CDR3 reads CASSQGDEQFF. The CDR3 DNA reads as TGTGCCAGCAGCCAAGGGGATGAGCAGTTCTTC.

This clonotype was detected many times. This rearrangement joins TRBV11-2 to TRBJ1-2, with D hard to call. Germline V gives CDR1 SGHAT, CDR2 FQNNGV. The length of the CDR3 is 11 residues. The germline V and J ends were trimmed by 5 bases and 8 bases, with 9 bases remaining between them. The CDR3, as DNA: TGTGCCAGCAGCAGACGGAGGGGCTACACCTTC. Protein product: CASSRRRGYTF.

In this sample, this clonotype turned up a few times. This sequence joins TRBV7-9 and TRBJ2-1; 12 bases align to TRBD2. V lost 2 bases to trimming and J lost 12 bases; unmatched junction nucleotides: 8. This CDR3 is built from 15 residues. CDR1 SEHNR and CDR2 FQNEAQ come from the germline V gene (reference sequence). The CDR3 region is CASSLPSGGALVQFF. CDR3 coding DNA: TGTGCCAGCAGCTTACCTAGCGGGGGGGCTTTGGTGCAGTTCTTC.

This clonotype showed up many times. V gene TRBV5-1 combines with J gene TRBJ1-1; 7 nucleotides align to TRBD1. After removal of 3 bases from V and 0 bases from J, the junction contained 8 bases not matched to a gene. This CDR3 comprises 16 residues. The germline V gene has CDR1 SGHRS and CDR2 YFSETQ. The CDR3 is CASSSGQNVLNTEAFF. As DNA, the CDR3 is TGCGCCAGCAGCTCGGGACAGAATGTATTGAACACTGAAGCTTTCTTT.

This clonotype was picked up a small number of times. This chain links TRBV20-1 with TRBJ1-5; 8 bases map to TRBD1. CDR1 DFQATT and CDR2 SNEGSKA come from the germline V gene (reference sequence). The ends lost 5 bases at V and 7 bases at J; junction bases unmatched: 10. The CDR3 has 14 amino acids. The CDR3 coding sequence is TGCAGTGCTGTCTCCGGGACAGGTTTCCAGCCCCAGCATTTT. Translated, it gives CSAVSGTGFQPQHF.

This clonotype was picked up a small number of times. The chain couples TRBV7-9 to TRBJ2-3, with D hard to call. The CDR3 totals 11 residues. Trimming cost V 2 bases and J 13 bases, with 10 bases left between them. Germline V gives CDR1 SEHNR, CDR2 FQNEAQ (reference sequence). CDR3 residues: CASSLLQSKYF. CDR3 DNA: TGTGCCAGCAGCTTATTACAATCGAAGTATTTT.

Points on this clonotype: One end of the junction varies from germline; a read error may be responsible. The rearrangement uses TRBV27 and TRBJ2-1, with a weak D call TRBD2 (5 bases). CDR3 length equals 16 residues. Germline assignment: CDR1 MNHEY and CDR2 SMNVEV (reference sequence). The CDR3 DNA reads TGTGCCAGCAGACCACTAGTGGGGAGCTCCTACAATGAGCAGTCCTTC. Residues: CASRPLVGSSYNEQSF.

In this sample, this clonotype turned up many times. The CDR3 loop reads CASSHVGDYEQYF. In DNA, the CDR3 is TGCGCCAGCAGCCACGTAGGCGACTACGAGCAGTACTTC. The chain recombines TRBV5-1 with TRBJ2-7; D gene ambiguous. V shed 4 bases and J shed 3 bases, with 11 bases lying between them. Germline V gene lookup returns CDR1 SGHRS and CDR2 YFSETQ. The CDR3 totals 13 residues.

Many counts were recorded for this clonotype. The chain has TRBV7-9 and TRBJ1-5; maybe TRBD1 (5 bases). The V gene's germline CDR1 is SEHNR and CDR2 FQNEAQ (reference sequence). This CDR3 contains 14 residues. The ends were cut back, 5 bases at V and 4 bases at J, with 12 bases in the middle. The CDR3 nucleotides read TGTGCCAGCAGCGCAGGGTTCGGAAATCAGCCCCAGCATTTT. Translation: CASSAGFGNQPQHF. Full variable domain (rest looked up from reference TRBV7-9 and TRBJ1-5): DTGVSQNPRHKITKRGQNVTFRCDPISEHNRLYWYRQTLGQGPEFLTYFQNEAQLEKSRLLSDRFSAERPKGSFSTLEIQRTEQGDSAMYLCASSAGFGNQPQHFGDGTRLSIL.

The table lists this clonotype with a few counts. The genes are TRBV24-1 and TRBJ2-7; D unresolved. The CDR3 is 14 residues long. V lost 4 bases to trimming and J lost 3 bases, with 12 bases between them. Germline V lookup: CDR1 KGHDR, CDR2 SFDVKD. This CDR3 is CATSEGQDDYEQYF. In DNA, the CDR3 is TGTGCCACCAGTGAAGGGCAGGACGACTACGAGCAGTACTTC.

This chain links TRBV7-9 with TRBJ2-7; D perhaps matches TRBD1 (5 bases). The CDR3 has 17 amino acids. The germline V gene has CDR1 SEHNR and CDR2 FQNEAQ (reference sequence). The V and J ends lost 3 bases and 3 bases respectively, with 21 bases between them. CDR3 bases: TGTGCCAGCAGCTTTGCGAATGGGGCAGGGCTTTTCTACGAGCAGTACTTC. Its translation is CASSFANGAGLFYEQYF.

This clonotype was counted at least ten times. The chain recombines TRBV21-1 with TRBJ1-1. TRBV21-1 represents a pseudogene. The CDR3 covers 17 residues. The CDR3 sequence is CASITRIRAGMNTEAFF. The CDR3, as DNA: TGTGCCAGCATCACCCGAATTCGGGCGGGGATGAACACTGAAGCTTTCTTT.

Ten or more counts support this clonotype. The chain carries TRBV30 and TRBJ1-1, with 11 positions matching TRBD1. V lost 5 bases, J lost 8 bases, and 4 bases stayed unmatched. This CDR3 comprises 12 residues. The germline V gene encodes CDR1 GTSNPN and CDR2 SVGIG (reference sequence). This CDR3 reads CAWGQGAREAFF. Written as DNA, the CDR3 is TGTGCCTGGGGACAGGGGGCAAGGGAAGCTTTCTTT. Full variable domain (outside the CDR3, taken from reference TRBV30 and TRBJ1-1): SQTIHQWPATLVQPVGSPLSLECTVEGTSNPNLYWYRQAAGRGLQLLFYSVGIGQISSEVPQNLSASRPQDRQFILSSKKLLLSDSGFYLCAWGQGAREAFFGQGTRLTVV.